The clone carrying this TCR beta chain was found a few times. Its antigen remains unidentified. This entry is derived from a study of vaccination effects on CD4 cells after COVID-19. Looking at the study overall: Either the BNT162b2 or mRNA-1273 vaccine was given to participants in two doses. Two recovered convalescent patients were sampled 16 days and one week pre-vaccination.

Antigen-specific CD4+ T cells expanded by the ViraFEST assay with viral peptide pools were then sequenced. Once cultured for approximately 10 days, the cells underwent separation to obtain CD4+ T cells. PCR showed that the person got SARS-CoV-2 infection at some point between March and December 2020. Two million PBMC per well received 9 to 10 IU/ml IL-2 and 9.5 to 10 ug/ml peptides in culture. Half-medium replacement with IL-2 medium occurred on days 3 and 7. Profiled with immunoSEQ multiplex PCR; TCRdb holds only in-frame clones, not every one. The table has some 35,000 clones, around 69% seen once. This sequence originates from a human donor who had a prior SARS-CoV-2 infection. Sequenced material: CD4+ T cells from PBMCs cultured with HCoV-NL63 spike peptides, taken before COVID-19 vaccination.

The CDR3 reads CASSLSGGVPEQFF. In nucleotides, the CDR3 is TGTGCCAGCAGCTTAAGCGGGGGCGTTCCGGAGCAGTTCTTC. The V and J genes are TRBV7-9 and TRBJ2-1; 8 positions match TRBD2. The V gene's germline CDR1 is SEHNR and CDR2 FQNEAQ (reference sequence). The CDR3 spans 14 residues. The V and J ends lost 2 bases and 10 bases, in that order; junction bases with no gene match: 7.